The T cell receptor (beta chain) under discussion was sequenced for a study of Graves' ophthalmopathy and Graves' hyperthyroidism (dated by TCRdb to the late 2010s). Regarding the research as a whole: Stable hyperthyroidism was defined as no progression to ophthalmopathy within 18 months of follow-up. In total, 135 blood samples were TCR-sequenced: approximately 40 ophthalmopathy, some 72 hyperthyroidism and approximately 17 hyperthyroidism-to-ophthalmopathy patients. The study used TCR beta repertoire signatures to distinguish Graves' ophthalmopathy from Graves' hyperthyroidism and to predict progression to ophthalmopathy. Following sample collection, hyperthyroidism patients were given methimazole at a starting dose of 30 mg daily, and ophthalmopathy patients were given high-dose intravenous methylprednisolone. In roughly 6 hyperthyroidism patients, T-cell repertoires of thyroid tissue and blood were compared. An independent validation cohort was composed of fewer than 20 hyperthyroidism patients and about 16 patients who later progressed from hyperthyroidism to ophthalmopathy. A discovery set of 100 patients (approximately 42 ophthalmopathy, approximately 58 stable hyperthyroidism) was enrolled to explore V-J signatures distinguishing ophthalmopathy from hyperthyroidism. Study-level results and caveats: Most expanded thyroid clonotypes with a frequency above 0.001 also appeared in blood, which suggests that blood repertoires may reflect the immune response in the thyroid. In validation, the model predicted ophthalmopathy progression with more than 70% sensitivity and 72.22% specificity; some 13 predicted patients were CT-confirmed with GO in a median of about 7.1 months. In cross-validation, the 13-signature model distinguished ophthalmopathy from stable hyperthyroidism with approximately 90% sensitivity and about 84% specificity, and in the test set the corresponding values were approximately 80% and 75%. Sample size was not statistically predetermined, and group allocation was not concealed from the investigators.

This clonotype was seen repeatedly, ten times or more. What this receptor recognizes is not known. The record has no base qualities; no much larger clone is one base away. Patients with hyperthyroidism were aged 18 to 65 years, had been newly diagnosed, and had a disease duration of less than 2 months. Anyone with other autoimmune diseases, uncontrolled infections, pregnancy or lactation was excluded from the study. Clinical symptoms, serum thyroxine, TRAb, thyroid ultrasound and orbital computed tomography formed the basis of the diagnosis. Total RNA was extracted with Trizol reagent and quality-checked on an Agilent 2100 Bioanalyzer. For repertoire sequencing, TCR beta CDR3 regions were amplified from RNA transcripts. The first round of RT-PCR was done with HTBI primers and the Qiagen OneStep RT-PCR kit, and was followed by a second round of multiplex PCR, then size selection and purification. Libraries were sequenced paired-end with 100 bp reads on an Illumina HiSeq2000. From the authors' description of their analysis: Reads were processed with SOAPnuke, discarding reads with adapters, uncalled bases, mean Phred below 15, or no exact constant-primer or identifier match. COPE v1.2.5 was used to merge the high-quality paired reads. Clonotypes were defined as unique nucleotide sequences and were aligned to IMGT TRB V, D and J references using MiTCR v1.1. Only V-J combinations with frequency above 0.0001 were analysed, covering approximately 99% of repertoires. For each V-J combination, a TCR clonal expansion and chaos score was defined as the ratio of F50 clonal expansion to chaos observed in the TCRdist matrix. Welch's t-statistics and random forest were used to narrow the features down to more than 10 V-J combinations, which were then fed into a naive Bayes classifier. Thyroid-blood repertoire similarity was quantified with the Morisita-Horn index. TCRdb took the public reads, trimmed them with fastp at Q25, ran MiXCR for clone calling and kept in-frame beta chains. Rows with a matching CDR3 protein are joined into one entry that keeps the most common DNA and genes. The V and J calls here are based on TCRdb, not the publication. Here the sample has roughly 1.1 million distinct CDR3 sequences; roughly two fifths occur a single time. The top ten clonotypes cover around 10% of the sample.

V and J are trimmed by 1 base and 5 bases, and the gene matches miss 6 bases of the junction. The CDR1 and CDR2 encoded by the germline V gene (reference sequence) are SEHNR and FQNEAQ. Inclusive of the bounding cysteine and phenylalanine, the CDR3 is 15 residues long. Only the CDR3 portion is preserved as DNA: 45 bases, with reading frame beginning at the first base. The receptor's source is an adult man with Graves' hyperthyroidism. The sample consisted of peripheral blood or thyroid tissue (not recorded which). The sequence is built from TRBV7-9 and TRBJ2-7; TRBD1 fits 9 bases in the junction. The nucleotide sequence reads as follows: TGTGCCAGCAGCTTAGAGGGACAGGGCAACCACGAGCAGTACTTC. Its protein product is CASSLEGQGNHEQYF.